The clone carrying this T cell receptor beta chain was counted a single time. Antigen specificity is unknown. The sample belongs to a study of shared clonotypes between healthy human individuals. Findings and limits, study-wide: The diversity represented, both genetic and in exposure history, was limited by few donors.

Method: immunoSEQ multiplex PCR; TCRdb's copy keeps in-frame clones and lacks some. The top ten hold 0.13% of the sample, which has roughly 2 million clones, 90% to 97% seen once. J was trimmed by 5 bases and V by 3 bases; bases with no gene match: 8. This CDR3 has 15 amino acids. The germline V gene encodes CDR1 KGHSH and CDR2 LQKENI. The sequencing sample was made of naive CD4+ T cells sorted from blood. Sample subset: CD45RA+ positively selected. This receptor was identified in a man aged 18 to 29 in good health. The chain links TRBV18 to TRBJ2-7; TRBD1 matches 9 bases. CDR3 coding DNA: TGTGCCAGCTCACCCCTGACAGGGGGGATGCACGAGCAGTACTTC. Translating it yields CASSPLTGGMHEQYF.